One sample yielded the 22 T cell receptor beta chains listed below, sequenced in a study of T cell responses to AZD1222 COVID-19 vaccine. Using immunoSEQ multiplex PCR, the repertoire was profiled, and TCRdb retains in-frame clones only, with some absent. The sample yields 80,000 to 100,000 clones, approximately 90% seen once. Sequenced here: peripheral blood, sampled on day 0 of AZD1222 vaccination. These receptors were obtained from an adult in good health.

The rearrangement uses TRBV19 and TRBJ2-3; D assignment may be TRBD1 or TRBD2 (5 bases each). This CDR3 contains 14 residues. The V end lost 6 bases, the J end lost 1 base, and 11 bases lay between the germline ends. CDR1 LNHDA and CDR2 SQIVND come from the germline V gene (reference sequence). DNA of the CDR3: TGTGCCAGTAGCCCGGGGCGGGGCACAGATACGCAGTATTTT. Its protein is CASSPGRGTDTQYF.

The chain employs TRBV28 and TRBJ2-7, with 9 bases fitting TRBD1. The CDR3 contains 15 residues. V shed 5 bases and J 7 bases; nucleotides not matched to a gene: 12. Germline lookup yields CDR1 MDHEN and CDR2 SYDVKM. The DNA of the CDR3 is TGTGCCAGCAGTCGACCGGGACAGGGTTCTTGGGAGCAGTACTTC. Residues: CASSRPGQGSWEQYF. Combining the CDR3 with reference TRBV28 and TRBJ2-7 gives the whole variable domain DVKVTQSSRYLVKRTGEKVFLECVQDMDHENMFWYRQDPGLGLRLIYFSYDVKMKEKGDIPEGYSVSREKKERFSLILESASTNQTSMYLCASSRPGQGSWEQYFGPGTRLTVT.

The rearrangement uses TRBV3-1 (or the pseudogene TRBV3-2) and TRBJ2-3; possibly TRBD2 for D (6 bases). Trimming took off 4 bases at V and 2 bases at J, with 22 bases between the two ends. CDR3 length: 18 residues. Germline V gives CDR1 LGHDT, CDR2 YNNKEL (reference sequence). CDR3 bases: TGTGCCAGCAGCCCTAAACTCATGAGCGGGCCCTACACAGATACGCAGTATTTT. Translating gives CASSPKLMSGPYTDTQYF.

This sequence joins TRBV28 and TRBJ1-3; 7 bases agree with TRBD1. Trimming took 6 bases from V and 4 from J; bases not matched to a gene: 6. The CDR3 is 14 residues long. Germline CDR1 reads MDHEN; CDR2 reads SYDVKM. The CDR3 here is CASSPRTGGNTIYF. CDR3 bases: TGTGCCAGCAGCCCCAGGACAGGCGGAAACACCATATATTTT.

The sample holds a few counts of this clone. This rearrangement joins TRBV28 to TRBJ2-3; D not certain. The CDR3 spans 20 residues. Trimming took off 4 bases at V and 3 bases at J, with 29 bases between the two ends. Germline CDR1 MDHEN, CDR2 SYDVKM. The CDR3 reads CASSSHGPLLMFWPTDTQYF. CDR3 coding DNA: TGTGCCAGCAGTTCACATGGCCCATTGTTAATGTTTTGGCCGACAGATACGCAGTATTTT. Filled out from reference TRBV28 and TRBJ2-3, the complete variable domain reads DVKVTQSSRYLVKRTGEKVFLECVQDMDHENMFWYRQDPGLGLRLIYFSYDVKMKEKGDIPEGYSVSREKKERFSLILESASTNQTSMYLCASSSHGPLLMFWPTDTQYFGPGTRLTVL.

The chain has TRBV9 and TRBJ2-2; TRBD2 agrees at 10 bases. V lost 0 bases to trimming and J lost 1 base; unmatched junction nucleotides: 6. The germline V gene has CDR1 SGDLS and CDR2 YYNGEE. This CDR3 has 18 amino acids. This CDR3 reads CASSVGLAGLGNTGELFF. The DNA of the CDR3 is TGTGCCAGCAGCGTAGGACTAGCGGGTTTAGGGAACACCGGGGAGCTGTTTTTT.

The chain combines TRBV28 with TRBJ2-1; D might be TRBD1 (7 bases). V was clipped by 4 bases and J by 3 bases, with 22 bases between them. Germline values: CDR1 MDHEN, CDR2 SYDVKM. The CDR3 consists of 18 residues. CDR3: CASSWAVGGGAFYNEQFF. The CDR3 coding sequence is TGTGCCAGCAGTTGGGCCGTCGGAGGGGGCGCTTTCTACAATGAGCAGTTCTTC.

This chain connects TRBV6-2 or TRBV6-3 to TRBJ1-2, with D possibly matching TRBD1 (5 bases). The V gene's germline CDR1 is MNHEY and CDR2 SVGEGT. V lost 6 bases and J 0 bases, leaving 17 bases between the germline ends. The length of the CDR3 is 16 residues. DNA of the CDR3: TGTGCCAGCAGCCACGCCGGGACTGAAGCTAACTATGGCTACACCTTC. This encodes CASSHAGTEANYGYTF.

The chain recombines TRBV4-2 with TRBJ2-1; 9 positions match TRBD2. Germline V gene lookup returns CDR1 LGHNA and CDR2 YNFKEQ. The J segment lost 5 bases and the V segment lost 0 bases, leaving 8 bases of the junction unmatched. The CDR3 consists of 17 residues. The CDR3 sequence is CASSQDFRASGNNEQFF. CDR3 coding DNA: TGTGCCAGCAGCCAAGATTTTCGCGCTAGCGGGAACAATGAGCAGTTCTTC.

This chain links TRBV6-6 with TRBJ1-3; D not certain. This CDR3 region has 16 residues. Germline V gene sequence: CDR1 MNHNY, CDR2 SVGAGI (reference sequence). V was shortened by 2 bases and J by 4 bases, with 15 bases between the two germline ends. The CDR3 coding sequence is TGTGCCAGCAGTTACCCACACTCCCAAGGAGGAAACACCATATATTTT. This gives the protein CASSYPHSQGGNTIYF.

The CDR3 protein is CASSNFQETQYF. The CDR3, as DNA: TGTGCCAGTAGTAACTTCCAAGAGACCCAGTACTTC. V gene TRBV19 combines with J gene TRBJ2-5; no reliable D call. The CDR3 has 12 residues. Germline CDR1 and CDR2: LNHDA and SQIVND (reference sequence). Trimming shortened V by 4 bases and J by 1 base, and 4 bases separated the two germline ends.

This chain links TRBV19 with TRBJ2-1; 8 bases align to TRBD2. Germline-derived CDR1 and CDR2 are LNHDA and SQIVND (reference sequence). Losses at the gene ends were 0 bases for V and 5 bases for J; bases not matched to a gene: 6. The length of the CDR3 is 16 residues. This CDR3 reads CASSIDPRGANNEQFF. CDR3 sequence (DNA): TGTGCCAGTAGTATAGACCCGCGGGGGGCCAACAATGAGCAGTTCTTC.

The V gene is TRBV18, the J gene TRBJ2-5; 12 bases agree with TRBD2. The CDR3 is made up of 17 amino acids. V dropped 1 base and J dropped 4; count of bases not matched to a gene: 7. Germline lookup yields CDR1 KGHSH and CDR2 LQKENI. CDR3 DNA sequence: TGTGCCAGCTCACCACGCCTAGCGGGAGGGAGGGCAGAGACCCAGTACTTC. The encoded protein is CASSPRLAGGRAETQYF.

This sequence joins TRBV3-1 (or the pseudogene TRBV3-2) and TRBJ2-1; D call uncertain. Germline CDR1 and CDR2: LGHDT and YNNKEL (reference sequence). CDR3 length: 15 amino acids. V lost 0 bases, J lost 0 bases, and 6 bases lay in between. CDR3 coding DNA: TGTGCCAGCAGCCAAGAACAGAGCTCCTACAATGAGCAGTTCTTC. Protein sequence: CASSQEQSSYNEQFF.

This clone has just one count. The rearrangement links TRBV7-9 to TRBJ1-4; D might be TRBD1 (5 bases). Germline lookup yields CDR1 SEHNR and CDR2 FQNEAQ (reference sequence). This CDR3 has 16 amino acids. The V and J ends lost 4 bases and 3 bases respectively, with 15 bases between them. CDR3 DNA: TGTGCCAGCAGCTACCTTTCCCGGGGCTCTAATGAAAAACTGTTTTTT. Translation gives CASSYLSRGSNEKLFF.

The V and J genes are TRBV28 and TRBJ2-7, with 8 bases identical to TRBD2. V shed 1 base, J shed 5 bases, and the junction held 10 bases outside the gene matches. CDR3 length: 16 residues. The germline gives CDR1 MDHEN, CDR2 SYDVKM. The CDR3 DNA reads TGTGCCAGCAGTTTATTGGGGGGGACTAGAGATAACGAGCAGTACTTC. Its protein product is CASSLLGGTRDNEQYF.

The CDR3 spells CASSDRTDPSTDTQYF. The CDR3 bases are TGTGCCAGCAGCGATCGGACAGACCCTAGCACAGATACGCAGTATTTT. The chain carries TRBV9 and TRBJ2-3; D possibly corresponds to TRBD1 (6 bases). CDR1 and CDR2 from the germline V gene are SGDLS and YYNGEE. This CDR3 has 16 amino acids. Trimming shortened V by 3 bases and J by 0 bases, and 14 bases separated the two germline ends.

The chain has TRBV14 and TRBJ1-4, with D possibly being TRBD1 (5 bases). With 0 bases removed from V and 5 bases from J, the gap between germline ends came to 13 bases. The CDR3 runs 16 residues. Per germline, CDR1 SGHDN and CDR2 FVKESK. CDR3 sequence reads: CASSQDLGAGNEKLFF. CDR3 DNA: TGTGCCAGCAGCCAAGATCTAGGGGCAGGAAATGAAAAACTGTTTTTT.

The chain carries TRBV29-1 and TRBJ1-2, with 9 bases fitting TRBD1. V dropped 1 base and J dropped 5; count of bases not matched to a gene: 2. From germline, CDR1 is SQVTM and CDR2 ANQGSEA. This CDR3 is 13 amino acids long. The CDR3 sequence is CSVEGGTGYGYTF. DNA of the CDR3: TGCAGCGTTGAAGGAGGGACAGGGTATGGCTACACCTTC.

The chain combines TRBV7-3 with TRBJ2-3, with D possibly being TRBD2 (5 bases). The CDR3 runs to 16 residues. Germline CDR1 and CDR2: SGHTA and FQGTGA. V was shortened by 2 bases and J by 4 bases, with 16 bases between the two germline ends. The CDR3 coding sequence is TGTGCCAGCAGCTTAGATGGACGAGGGAACGCAGATACGCAGTATTTT. This sequence encodes CASSLDGRGNADTQYF.

The chain has TRBV11-2 and TRBJ2-7; 12 nucleotides match TRBD2. Germline assignment: CDR1 SGHAT and CDR2 FQNNGV. The CDR3 is made up of 14 amino acids. V shed 3 bases, J shed 3 bases, and the junction held 0 bases outside the gene matches. The CDR3 sequence is CASSLTSGSYEQYF. In DNA form, the CDR3 reads TGTGCCAGCAGCTTGACTAGCGGGAGCTACGAGCAGTACTTC.

This clone was recorded once. This chain connects TRBV5-5 to TRBJ1-2; D is uncertain. This CDR3 contains 13 residues. Looked up from germline, CDR1 is SGHKS and CDR2 is YYEKEE (reference sequence). Trimming shortened V by 4 bases and J by 8 bases, and 15 bases separated the two germline ends. In DNA form, the CDR3 reads TGTGCCAGCAGCCCAGCGACAACCGACGGCTACACCTTC. Protein sequence: CASSPATTDGYTF.